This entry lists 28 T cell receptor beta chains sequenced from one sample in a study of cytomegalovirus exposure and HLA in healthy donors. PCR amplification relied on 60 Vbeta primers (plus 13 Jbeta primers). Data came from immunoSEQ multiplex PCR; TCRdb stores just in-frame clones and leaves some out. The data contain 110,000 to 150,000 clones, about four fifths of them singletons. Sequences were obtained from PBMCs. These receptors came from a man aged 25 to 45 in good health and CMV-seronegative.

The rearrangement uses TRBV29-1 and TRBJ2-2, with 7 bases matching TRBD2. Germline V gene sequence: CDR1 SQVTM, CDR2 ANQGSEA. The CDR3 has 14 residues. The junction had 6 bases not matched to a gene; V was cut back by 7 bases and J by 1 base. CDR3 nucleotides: TGCAGCGGGGGGGAGGGGAAGAACACCGGGGAGCTGTTTTTT. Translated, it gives CSGGEGKNTGELFF.

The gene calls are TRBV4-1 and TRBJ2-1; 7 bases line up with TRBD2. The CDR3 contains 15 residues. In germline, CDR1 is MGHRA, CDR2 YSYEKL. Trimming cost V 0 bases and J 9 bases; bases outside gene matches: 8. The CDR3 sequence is CASSQDLGGRIEQFF. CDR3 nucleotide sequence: TGCGCCAGCAGCCAAGATTTAGGCGGGAGAATTGAGCAGTTCTTC.

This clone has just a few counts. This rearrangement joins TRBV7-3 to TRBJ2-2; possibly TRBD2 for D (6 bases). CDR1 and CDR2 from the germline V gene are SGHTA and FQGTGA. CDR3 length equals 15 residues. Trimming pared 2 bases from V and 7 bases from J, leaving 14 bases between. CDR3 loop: CASSLFLDGGGELFF. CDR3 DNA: TGTGCCAGCAGCTTATTTCTAGACGGGGGCGGGGAGCTGTTTTTT.

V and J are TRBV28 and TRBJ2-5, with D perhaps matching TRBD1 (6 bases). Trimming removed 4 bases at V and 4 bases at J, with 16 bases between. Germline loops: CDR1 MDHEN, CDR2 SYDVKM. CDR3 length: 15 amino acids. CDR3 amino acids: CASSSSGHLGETQYF. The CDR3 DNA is TGTGCCAGCAGTTCCTCGGGACATTTGGGAGAGACCCAGTACTTC.

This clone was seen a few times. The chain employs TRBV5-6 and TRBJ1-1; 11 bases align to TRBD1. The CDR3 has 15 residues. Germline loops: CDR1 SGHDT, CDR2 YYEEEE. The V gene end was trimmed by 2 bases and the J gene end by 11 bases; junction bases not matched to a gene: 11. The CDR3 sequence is CASSFGWTGGAGAFF. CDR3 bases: TGTGCCAGCAGCTTTGGGTGGACAGGGGGCGCCGGGGCTTTCTTT.

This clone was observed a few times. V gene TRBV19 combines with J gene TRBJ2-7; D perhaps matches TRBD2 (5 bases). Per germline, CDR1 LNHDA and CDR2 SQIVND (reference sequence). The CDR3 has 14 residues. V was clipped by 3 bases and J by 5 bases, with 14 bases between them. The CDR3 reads CASSISYGSHEQYF. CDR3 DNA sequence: TGTGCCAGTAGTATTTCTTATGGGAGTCACGAGCAGTACTTC. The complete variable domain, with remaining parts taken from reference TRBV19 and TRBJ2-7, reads DGGITQSPKYLFRKEGQNVTLSCEQNLNHDAMYWYRQDPGQGLRLIYYSQIVNDFQKGDIAEGYSVSREKKESFPLTVTSAQKNPTAFYLCASSISYGSHEQYFGPGTRLTVT.

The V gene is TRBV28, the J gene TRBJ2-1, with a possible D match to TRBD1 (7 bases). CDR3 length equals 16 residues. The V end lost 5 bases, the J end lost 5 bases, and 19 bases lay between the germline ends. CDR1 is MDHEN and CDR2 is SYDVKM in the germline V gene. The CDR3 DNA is TGTGCCAGCAGTGGCCCTAGGAGCAGGGGGGACAATGAGCAGTTCTTC. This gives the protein CASSGPRSRGDNEQFF.

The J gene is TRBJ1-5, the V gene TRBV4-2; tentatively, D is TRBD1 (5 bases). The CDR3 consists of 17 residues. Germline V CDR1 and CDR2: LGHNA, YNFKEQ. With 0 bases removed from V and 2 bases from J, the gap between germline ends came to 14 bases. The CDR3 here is CASSQEALGRGNQPQHF. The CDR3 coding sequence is TGTGCCAGCAGCCAAGAAGCCCTGGGCAGGGGCAATCAGCCCCAGCATTTT.

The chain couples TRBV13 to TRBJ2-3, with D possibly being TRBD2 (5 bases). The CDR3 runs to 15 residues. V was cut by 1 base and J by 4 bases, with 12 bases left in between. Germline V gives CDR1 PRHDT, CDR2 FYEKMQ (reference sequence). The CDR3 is CASSLDLAGADTQYF. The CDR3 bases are TGTGCCAGCAGCTTAGACCTAGCTGGGGCAGATACGCAGTATTTT.

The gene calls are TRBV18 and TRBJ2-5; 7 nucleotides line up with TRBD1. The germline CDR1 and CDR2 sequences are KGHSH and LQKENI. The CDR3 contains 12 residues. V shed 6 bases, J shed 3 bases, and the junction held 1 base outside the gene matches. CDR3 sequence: CASSGQKETQYF. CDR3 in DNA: TGTGCCAGCTCGGGACAGAAAGAGACCCAGTACTTC.

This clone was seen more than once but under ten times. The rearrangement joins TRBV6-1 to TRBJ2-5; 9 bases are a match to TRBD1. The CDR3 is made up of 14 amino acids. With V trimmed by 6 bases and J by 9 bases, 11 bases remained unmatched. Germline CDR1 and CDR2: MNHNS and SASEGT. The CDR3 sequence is CASSQTGGGRAQYF. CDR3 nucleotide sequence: TGTGCCAGCAGCCAGACAGGGGGTGGCAGGGCCCAGTACTTC.

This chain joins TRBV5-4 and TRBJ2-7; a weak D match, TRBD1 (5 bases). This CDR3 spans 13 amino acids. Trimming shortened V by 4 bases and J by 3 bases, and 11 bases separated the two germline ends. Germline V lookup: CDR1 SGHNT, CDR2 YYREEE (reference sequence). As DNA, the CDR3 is TGTGCCAGCAGCACCGGACACCACTACGAGCAGTACTTC. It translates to CASSTGHHYEQYF.

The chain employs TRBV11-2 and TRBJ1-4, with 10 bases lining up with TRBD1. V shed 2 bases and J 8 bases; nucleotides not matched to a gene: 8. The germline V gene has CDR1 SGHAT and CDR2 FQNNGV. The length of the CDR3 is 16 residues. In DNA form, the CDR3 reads TGTGCCAGCAGCTTAAGGACAGGGGGGATCTCGGAAAAACTGTTTTTT. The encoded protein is CASSLRTGGISEKLFF.

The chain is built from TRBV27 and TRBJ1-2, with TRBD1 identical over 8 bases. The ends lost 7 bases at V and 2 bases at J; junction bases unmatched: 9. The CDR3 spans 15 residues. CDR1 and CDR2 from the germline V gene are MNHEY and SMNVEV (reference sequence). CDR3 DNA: TGTGCCAGCATGGCGGGACAGGCGACGAACTATGGCTACACCTTC. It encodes CASMAGQATNYGYTF.

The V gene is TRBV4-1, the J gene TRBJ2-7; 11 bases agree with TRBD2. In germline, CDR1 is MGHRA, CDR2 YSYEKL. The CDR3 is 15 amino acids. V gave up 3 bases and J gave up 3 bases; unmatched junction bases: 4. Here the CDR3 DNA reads TGCGCCAGCAGCCACAATAGCGGGGGGGACTACGAGCAGTACTTC. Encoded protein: CASSHNSGGDYEQYF.

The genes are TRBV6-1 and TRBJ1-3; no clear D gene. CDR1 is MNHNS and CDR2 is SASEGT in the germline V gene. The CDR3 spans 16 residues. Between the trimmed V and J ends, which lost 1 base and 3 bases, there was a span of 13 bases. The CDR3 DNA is TGTGCCAGCAGTGAAGGGTCGGGAGGGCATGGAAACACCATATATTTT. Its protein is CASSEGSGGHGNTIYF.

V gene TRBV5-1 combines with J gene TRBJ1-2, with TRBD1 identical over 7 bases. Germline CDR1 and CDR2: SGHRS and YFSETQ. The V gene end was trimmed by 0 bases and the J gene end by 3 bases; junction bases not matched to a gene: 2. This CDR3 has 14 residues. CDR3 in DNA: TGCGCCAGCAGCTTGGGCACAGGGGACTATGGCTACACCTTC. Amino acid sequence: CASSLGTGDYGYTF.

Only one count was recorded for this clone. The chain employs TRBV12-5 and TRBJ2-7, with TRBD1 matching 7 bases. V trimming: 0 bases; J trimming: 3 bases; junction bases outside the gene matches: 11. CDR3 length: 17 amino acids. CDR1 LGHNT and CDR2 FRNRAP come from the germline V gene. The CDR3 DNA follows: TGTGCTAGTGGTTTGGTACAGCTTAGGGACAGCAACTACGAGCAGTACTTC. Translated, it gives CASGLVQLRDSNYEQYF.

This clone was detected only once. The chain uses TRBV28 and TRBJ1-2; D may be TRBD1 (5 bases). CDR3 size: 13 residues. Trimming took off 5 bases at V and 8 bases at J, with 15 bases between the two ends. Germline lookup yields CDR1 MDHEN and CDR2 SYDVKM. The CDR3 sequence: CASSPRGSIGYTF. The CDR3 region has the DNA TGTGCCAGCAGTCCTAGGGGCAGCATAGGCTACACCTTC.

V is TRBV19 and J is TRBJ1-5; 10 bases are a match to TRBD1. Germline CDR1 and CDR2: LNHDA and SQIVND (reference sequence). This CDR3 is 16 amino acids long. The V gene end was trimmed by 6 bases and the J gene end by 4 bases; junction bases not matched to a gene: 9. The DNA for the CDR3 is TGTGCCAGTAGCCCGGGACAGGGGCTTTCTAATCAGCCCCAGCATTTT. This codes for CASSPGQGLSNQPQHF.

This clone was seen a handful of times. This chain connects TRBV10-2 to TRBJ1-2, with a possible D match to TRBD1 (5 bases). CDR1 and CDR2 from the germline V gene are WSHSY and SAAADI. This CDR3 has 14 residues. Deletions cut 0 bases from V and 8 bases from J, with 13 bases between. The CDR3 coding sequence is TGCGCCAGCAGTGAGTCCGACAGCCCCTACGGCTACACCTTC. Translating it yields CASSESDSPYGYTF.

CDR3 bases: TGCGCCAGCAGCCAAGAATCGCGATCTCTACGGTACGAGCAGTACTTC. Residues: CASSQESRSLRYEQYF. This chain joins TRBV4-1 and TRBJ2-7, with D unresolved. This CDR3 is built from 16 residues. The V gene's germline CDR1 is MGHRA and CDR2 YSYEKL. The V end lost 0 bases, the J end lost 4 bases, and 16 bases lay between the germline ends.

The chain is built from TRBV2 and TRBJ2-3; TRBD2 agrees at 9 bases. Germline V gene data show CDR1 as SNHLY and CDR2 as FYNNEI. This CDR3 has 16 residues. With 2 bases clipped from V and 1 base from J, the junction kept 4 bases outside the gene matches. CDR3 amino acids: CASSEKSSGGTDTQYF. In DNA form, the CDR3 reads TGTGCCAGCAGTGAAAAGTCTAGCGGGGGCACAGATACGCAGTATTTT. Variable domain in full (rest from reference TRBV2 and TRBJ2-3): EPEVTQTPSHQVTQMGQEVILRCVPISNHLYFYWYRQILGQKVEFLVSFYNNEISEKSEIFDDQFSVERPDGSNFTLKIRSTKLEDSAMYFCASSEKSSGGTDTQYFGPGTRLTVL.

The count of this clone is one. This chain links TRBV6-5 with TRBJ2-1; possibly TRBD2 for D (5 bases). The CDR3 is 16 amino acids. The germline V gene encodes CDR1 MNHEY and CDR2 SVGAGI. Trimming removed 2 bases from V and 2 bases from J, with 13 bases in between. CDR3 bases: TGTGCCAGCAGTTACGCGAGCGGCCTTGCCTACAATGAGCAGTTCTTC. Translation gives CASSYASGLAYNEQFF.

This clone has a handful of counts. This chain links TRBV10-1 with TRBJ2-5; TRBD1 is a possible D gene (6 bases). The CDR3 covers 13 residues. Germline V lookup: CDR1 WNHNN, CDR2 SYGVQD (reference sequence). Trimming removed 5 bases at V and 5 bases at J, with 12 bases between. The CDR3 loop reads CASSLTGMETQYF. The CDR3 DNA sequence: TGCGCCAGCAGTTTAACAGGGATGGAGACCCAGTACTTC.

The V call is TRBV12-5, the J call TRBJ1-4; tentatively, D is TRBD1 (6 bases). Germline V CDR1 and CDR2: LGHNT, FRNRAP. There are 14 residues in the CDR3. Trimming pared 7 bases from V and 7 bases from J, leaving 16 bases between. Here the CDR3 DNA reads TGTGCTAGTGCCGATGACAGGATCGGTGAAAAACTGTTTTTT. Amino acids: CASADDRIGEKLFF.

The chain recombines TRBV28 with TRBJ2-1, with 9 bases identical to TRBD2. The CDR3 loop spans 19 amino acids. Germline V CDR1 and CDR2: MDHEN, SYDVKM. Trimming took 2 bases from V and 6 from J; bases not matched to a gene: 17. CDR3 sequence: CASSLGAGGLGGFGNEQFF. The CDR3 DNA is TGTGCCAGCAGTTTAGGCGCGGGAGGGTTAGGGGGATTTGGCAATGAGCAGTTCTTC.

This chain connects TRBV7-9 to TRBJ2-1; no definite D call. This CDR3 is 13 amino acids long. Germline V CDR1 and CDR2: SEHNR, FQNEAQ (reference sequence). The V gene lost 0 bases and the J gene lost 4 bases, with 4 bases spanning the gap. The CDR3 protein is CASSLAPYNEQFF. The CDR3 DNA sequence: TGTGCCAGCAGCTTAGCTCCATACAATGAGCAGTTCTTC.